The entry below gives a single T cell receptor beta chain sequence along with its context. This entry belongs to a study of identical twins. Each CDR3 protein gets one entry after TCRdb re-called the 5' RACE reads with MiXCR. This sample has about 470,000 distinct CDR3 sequences, with roughly 26% found just once. This same sample was also part of a study on T cells expressing NK-cell markers. That report adds: In a few donors, these clonotypes also led the CD3+CD56-NKG2C+ fraction.

The sequence derives from a woman in her late teens or twenties in good health. The specimen was CD4+ T cells sorted from blood.

The CDR3 region is CASSGTGQATGYEQYF. CDR3 nucleotide sequence: TGCGCCAGCAGCGGGACAGGCCAGGCAACGGGCTACGAGCAGTACTTC. V gene TRBV5-1 combines with J gene TRBJ2-7; 8 positions match TRBD1. Trimming cost V 4 bases and J 3 bases; bases outside gene matches: 12. From germline, CDR1 is SGHRS and CDR2 YFSETQ. This CDR3 has 16 amino acids.